This TCR beta chain was identified in a study of neurological immune-mediated disorders. CDR1 is SGHDT and CDR2 is YYEEEE in the germline V gene. The CDR3 consists of 13 residues. The V and J ends lost 2 bases and 6 bases respectively, with 8 bases between them. TCRdb analysed the 5' RACE reads with MiXCR anew, one entry per CDR3 protein. The sample has roughly 15,000 distinct CDR3 sequences, about 12% seen once. This clonotype appeared many times. As yet, its antigen is unknown. The study, taken as a whole, reports: HTLV-1-associated myelopathy showed the most TCR clonal expansion; multiple sclerosis the least, below healthy controls.

The chain couples TRBV5-6 to TRBJ2-2; D remains unclear. This TCR derives from a female donor with HTLV-1-associated myelopathy (HAM/TSP). Sequenced sample: CD8+ T cells from blood. The CDR3: CASSLTVPGELFF. The CDR3 nucleotides read TGTGCCAGCAGCTTAACGGTACCCGGGGAGCTGTTTTTT.